One sample yielded the 8 T cell receptor beta chains listed below, sequenced in a study of post-analysis software for immune sequencing data. Unique molecular identifiers featured in each of the TCR beta cDNA libraries. TCRdb reprocessed the PCR reads via MiXCR and lists one record per CDR3 protein. Among about 820,000 distinct CDR3 sequences listed, about 53% were seen once. Findings of the study overall: Four or five TRBV segments were significantly more frequent in patients than in controls. TRBV5-6, TRBV5-1 and TRBV20-1 were among these segments.

Their antigens remain unidentified. Input material: blood. These receptors originate from a girl aged 10 to 17 with multiple sclerosis.

The chain employs TRBV2 and TRBJ2-5; no clear D gene. This CDR3 contains 15 residues. Looked up from germline, CDR1 is SNHLY and CDR2 is FYNNEI. The CDR3: CASFEMGFGKETQYF. As DNA, the CDR3 is TGTGCAAGCTTTGAGATGGGTTTTGGAAAAGAGACCCAGTACTTC.

The chain carries TRBV20-1 and TRBJ2-1; possible D gene TRBD2, 5 bases. The CDR3 contains 13 residues. Germline CDR1 reads DFQATT; CDR2 reads SNEGSKA (reference sequence). Between the trimmed V and J ends, which lost 1 base and 10 bases, there was a span of 14 bases. CDR3: CSARGPSFPEQFF. As DNA, the CDR3 is TGCAGTGCTAGAGGTCCTAGCTTCCCGGAGCAGTTCTTC.

The sample holds a few counts of this clonotype. This chain uses TRBV7-2 with TRBJ2-5; TRBD1 matches at 9 bases. The CDR3 extends over 15 amino acids. J lost 5 bases, V lost 5 bases, and 9 bases had no gene match. In germline, CDR1 is SGHTA, CDR2 FQGNSA. Here the CDR3 reads CASSGTGRVEETQYF. For the CDR3, the DNA is TGTGCCAGCAGCGGGACAGGGAGGGTGGAGGAGACCCAGTACTTC.

This clonotype was detected a few times. The chain joins TRBV3-1 to TRBJ2-5, with D possibly TRBD2 on 6 matching bases. V dropped 0 bases and J dropped 8 bases, with 16 bases sitting between them. CDR3 length equals 15 residues. CDR1 and CDR2 (germline): LGHDT, YNNKEL (reference sequence). CDR3 coding DNA: TGTGCCAGCAGCCAAGATCCGAGGACTATAGGAACCCAGTACTTC. Translating gives CASSQDPRTIGTQYF.

This chain links TRBV5-1 with TRBJ2-4; 12 bases line up with TRBD2. Matching the DNA end better, TRBJ2-7 makes the J call doubtful. CDR3 length equals 16 residues. Germline-derived CDR1 and CDR2 are SGHRS and YFSETQ. In nucleotides, the CDR3 is TGCGCCAGCAGCTTGGCGTCTAGCGGGAGGGTGTACGAGCAGTACTTC. Protein product: CASSLASSGRVYEQYF.

The gene calls are TRBV20-1 and TRBJ2-3; D gene ambiguous. V was shortened by 6 bases and J by 6 bases, with 13 bases between the two germline ends. The germline V gene encodes CDR1 DFQATT and CDR2 SNEGSKA (reference sequence). The CDR3 spans 12 residues. This CDR3 is CSANLDQDTQYF. The CDR3 nucleotides are TGCAGTGCAAATTTGGATCAGGATACGCAGTATTTT.

The rearrangement links TRBV5-6 to TRBJ1-2; 9 positions match TRBD1. The CDR3 is made up of 17 amino acids. Germline V gene sequence: CDR1 SGHDT, CDR2 YYEEEE. V lost 6 bases and J lost 2; bases outside the gene matches: 14. CDR3 DNA: TGTGCCAGCATCCCCGGGATCGGACAGGGGCGGAACTATGGCTACACCTTC. This translates into CASIPGIGQGRNYGYTF.

The J gene is TRBJ1-1, the V gene TRBV20-1, with D uncertain. Germline CDR1 reads DFQATT; CDR2 reads SNEGSKA (reference sequence). The V and J ends lost 3 bases and 4 bases respectively, with 12 bases between them. This CDR3 has 13 amino acids. This CDR3 is CSASRVGGTEAFF. DNA of the CDR3: TGCAGTGCTAGTAGAGTGGGAGGCACTGAAGCTTTCTTT.